The subject of this entry is one T cell receptor beta chain. Before being deemed recovered, Cohort 3 donors had two negative PCRs, clearance, or symptom resolution. The sample belongs to a study of blood T cell repertoires in COVID-19. About the study: PBMCs, B-cell-depleted T cells, or T cells provided the cDNA or gDNA that made up the material.

Germline values: CDR1 SEHNR, CDR2 FQNEAQ (reference sequence). V lost 5 bases to trimming and J lost 6 bases, with 16 bases between them. The CDR3 covers 14 residues. Sequencing used immunoSEQ multiplex PCR; TCRdb keeps in-frame clones, though not all of them. Of roughly 190,000 clones in the sample, about 88% were seen once. The TCR originated in a woman between 25 and 40 years old who had recovered from COVID-19. The rearrangement joins TRBV7-9 to TRBJ1-2; D call uncertain. The specimen was PBMCs or T cells enriched from blood (not recorded which). CDR3 protein: CASSPSGGMDGYTF. For the CDR3, the DNA is TGTGCCAGCAGCCCCTCAGGAGGGATGGATGGCTACACCTTC.